These T cell receptor beta chains were read from a single sample in a study of cytomegalovirus exposure and HLA in healthy donors. Clones were sequenced by immunoSEQ multiplex PCR, and TCRdb holds only the in-frame ones, with some missing. The sample records approximately 150,000 clones, about three quarters being singletons. Material for sequencing was PBMCs. The source is a middle-aged woman in good health and CMV-seropositive. The CDR3 runs from the conserved cysteine through the conserved F or W. A D gene is named only where the DNA matches it firmly. The size entry is marked missing in some rows and otherwise reads once, few, many or a size class.

j_gene	abundance	v_gene	len	d_gene	CDR3aa	CDR3nt
TRBJ1-3	NA	TRBV4-1	16	NA	CASSQETGLFPHTIYF	TGCGCCAGCAGCCAAGAAACCGGTCTGTTCCCCCACACCATATATTTT
TRBJ1-6	NA	TRBV7-9	16	TRBD1	CASSEGNRGRNSPLHF	TGTGCCAGCAGCGAAGGAAACAGGGGGAGGAATTCACCCCTCCACTTT
TRBJ1-2	NA	TRBV30	12	TRBD1	CASNDRAYGYTF	TGTGCCTCAAACGACAGGGCCTATGGCTACACCTTC
TRBJ2-7	NA	TRBV30	12	NA	CAWSPADYEQYF	TGTGCCTGGAGTCCAGCGGACTACGAGCAGTACTTC
TRBJ1-3	few	TRBV7-2	15	NA	CASSFGDFSGNTIYF	TGTGCCAGCAGCTTCGGGGATTTCTCTGGAAACACCATATATTTT
TRBJ2-3	NA	TRBV7-6	15	TRBD2	CASSPREGYEDTQYF	TGTGCCAGCAGCCCAAGGGAGGGATACGAAGATACGCAGTATTTT
TRBJ1-4	NA	TRBV6-5	13	TRBD1	CASRKTGNEKLFF	TGTGCCAGCAGGAAGACAGGGAATGAAAAACTGTTTTTT
TRBJ2-1	NA	TRBV10-3	14	NA	CAISPGTGFGEQFF	TGTGCCATCAGTCCCGGAACCGGGTTCGGTGAGCAGTTCTTC
TRBJ2-7	NA	TRBV19	14	NA	CASSRQGGTYEQYF	TGTGCCAGTAGTAGGCAGGGGGGAACCTACGAGCAGTACTTC
TRBJ1-2	NA	TRBV30	16	NA	CAWSYGGGTGSYGYTF	TGTGCCTGGAGTTACGGGGGGGGCACTGGTAGCTATGGCTACACCTTC
TRBJ2-2	NA	TRBV4-1	13	NA	CASSQVSRGELFF	TGCGCCAGCAGCCAAGTCAGTCGCGGGGAGCTGTTTTTT
TRBJ2-7	NA	TRBV19	13	NA	CASSHQGGQEQYF	TGTGCCAGTTCCCATCAGGGGGGCCAGGAGCAGTACTTC
TRBJ2-5	once	TRBV27	12	NA	CASSIVGGTQYF	TGTGCCAGCAGTATAGTGGGGGGGACCCAGTACTTC
TRBJ1-2	NA	TRBV7-9	16	NA	CSSSPTSADFNYGYTF	TGTTCCAGCAGCCCCACCTCCGCTGACTTTAACTATGGCTACACCTTC
TRBJ2-3	NA	TRBV19	14	NA	CASSIDSSTDTQYF	TGTGCCAGTAGTATTGACTCAAGCACAGATACGCAGTATTTT
TRBJ2-3	NA	TRBV27	16	NA	CASSFRAGASTDTQYF	TGTGCCAGCAGTTTCCGGGCGGGGGCTAGCACAGATACGCAGTATTTT
TRBJ1-4	NA	TRBV6-6	12	NA	CASSYPGEKLFF	TGTGCCAGCAGTTACCCGGGTGAAAAACTGTTTTTT
TRBJ2-4	NA	TRBV6-5	14	TRBD2	CASSTSGSKNIQYF	TGTGCCAGCAGCACTAGCGGGAGCAAAAACATTCAGTACTTC
TRBJ2-7	NA	TRBV10-2	15	TRBD1	CASSPLGQGAYEQYF	TGCGCCAGCAGCCCATTAGGTCAGGGGGCCTACGAGCAGTACTTC
TRBJ2-1	NA	TRBV6-6	15	TRBD2	CASSTTSGGAYEQFF	TGTGCCAGCAGCACCACTAGCGGGGGGGCCTATGAGCAGTTCTTC
TRBJ1-2	NA	TRBV7-2	15	TRBD1	CASSGAGQGVGGYTF	TGTGCCAGCAGCGGTGCGGGACAGGGGGTGGGTGGCTACACCTTC
TRBJ1-1	NA	TRBV5-4	13	NA	CASSLPGDTEAFF	TGTGCCAGCAGCTTGCCAGGGGACACTGAAGCTTTCTTT
TRBJ1-2	NA	TRBV6-5	16	NA	CASSYRQATRAYGYTF	TGTGCCAGCAGTTACCGGCAGGCGACGCGAGCATATGGCTACACCTTC
TRBJ1-2	NA	TRBV10-3	15	NA	CALRTDTNFNYGYTF	TGTGCCTTACGGACGGACACTAACTTTAACTATGGCTACACCTTC
TRBJ2-7	NA	TRBV5-1	12	NA	CASSLQGYEQYF	TGCGCCAGCAGCCTTCAGGGTTACGAGCAGTACTTC
TRBJ2-7	few	TRBV6-1	14	NA	CASSSGTLPDEQYF	TGTGCCAGCAGTAGCGGGACATTGCCCGACGAGCAGTACTTC